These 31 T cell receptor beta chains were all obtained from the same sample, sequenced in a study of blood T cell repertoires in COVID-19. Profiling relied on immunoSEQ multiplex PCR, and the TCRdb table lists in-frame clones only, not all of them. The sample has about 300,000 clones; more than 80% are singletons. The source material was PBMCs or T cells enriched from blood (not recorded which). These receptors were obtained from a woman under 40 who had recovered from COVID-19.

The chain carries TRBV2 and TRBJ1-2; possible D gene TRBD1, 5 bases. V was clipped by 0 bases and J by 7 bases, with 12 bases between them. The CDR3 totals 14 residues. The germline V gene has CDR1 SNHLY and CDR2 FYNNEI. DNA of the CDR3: TGTGCCAGCAGTGAAGCGCGGGGGGAATTTGGCTACACCTTC. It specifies CASSEARGEFGYTF.

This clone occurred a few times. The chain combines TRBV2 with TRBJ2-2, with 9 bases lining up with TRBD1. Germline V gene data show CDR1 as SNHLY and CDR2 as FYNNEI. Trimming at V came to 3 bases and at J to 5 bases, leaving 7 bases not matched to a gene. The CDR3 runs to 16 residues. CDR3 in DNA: TGTGCCAGCAGTGATGACAGGGGGGGAAGGACCGGGGAGCTGTTTTTT. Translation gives CASSDDRGGRTGELFF.

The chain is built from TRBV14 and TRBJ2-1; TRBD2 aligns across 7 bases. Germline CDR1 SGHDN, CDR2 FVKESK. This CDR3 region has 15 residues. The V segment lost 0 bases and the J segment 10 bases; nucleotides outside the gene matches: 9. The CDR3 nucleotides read TGTGCCAGCAGCCAAGAGAGTCTAGCGGTCGGGGAGCAGTTCTTC. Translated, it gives CASSQESLAVGEQFF.

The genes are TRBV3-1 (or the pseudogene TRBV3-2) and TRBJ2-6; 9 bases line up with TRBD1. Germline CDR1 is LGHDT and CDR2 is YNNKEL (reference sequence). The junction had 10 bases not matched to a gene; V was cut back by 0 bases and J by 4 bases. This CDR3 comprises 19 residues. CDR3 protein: CASSQDAGTGLAGANVLTF. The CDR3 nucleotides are TGTGCCAGCAGCCAAGATGCCGGGACAGGGTTGGCCGGGGCCAACGTCCTGACTTTC.

Here the CDR3 DNA reads TGTGCCAGCAGCTGGGGACAGCTCTCCTACAATGAGCAGTTCTTC. This codes for CASSWGQLSYNEQFF. The chain has TRBV5-4 and TRBJ2-1; 7 bases are shared with TRBD1. From germline, CDR1 is SGHNT and CDR2 YYREEE (reference sequence). V shed 3 bases, J shed 0 bases, and the junction held 3 bases outside the gene matches. CDR3 length: 15 amino acids.

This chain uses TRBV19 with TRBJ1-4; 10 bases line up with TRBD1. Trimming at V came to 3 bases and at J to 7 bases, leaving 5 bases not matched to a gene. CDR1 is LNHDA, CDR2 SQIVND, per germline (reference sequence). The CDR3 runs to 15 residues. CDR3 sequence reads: CASSITGTGVEKLFF. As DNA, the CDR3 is TGTGCCAGTAGTATTACCGGGACAGGGGTTGAAAAACTGTTTTTT.

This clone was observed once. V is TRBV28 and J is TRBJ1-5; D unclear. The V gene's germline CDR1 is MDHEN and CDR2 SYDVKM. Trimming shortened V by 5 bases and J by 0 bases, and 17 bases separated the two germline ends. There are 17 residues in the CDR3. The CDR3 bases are TGTGCCAGCAGTCCGTACTTTCTCGGTGGTAGCAATCAGCCCCAGCATTTT. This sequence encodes CASSPYFLGGSNQPQHF.

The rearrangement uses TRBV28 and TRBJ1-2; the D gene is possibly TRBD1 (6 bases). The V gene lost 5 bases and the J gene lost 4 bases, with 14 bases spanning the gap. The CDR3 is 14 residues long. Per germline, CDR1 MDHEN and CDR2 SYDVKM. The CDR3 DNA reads TGTGCCAGCAGTCCTAACAGGGATCGCTATGGCTACACCTTC. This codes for CASSPNRDRYGYTF.

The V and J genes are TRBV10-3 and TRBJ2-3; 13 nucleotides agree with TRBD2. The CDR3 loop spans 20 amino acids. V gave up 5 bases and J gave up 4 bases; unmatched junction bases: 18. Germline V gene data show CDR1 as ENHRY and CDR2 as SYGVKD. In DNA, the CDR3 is TGTGCCATCAGTCTTCGAGGACTAGCGGGAGAACGAGTAGAGGCAGATACGCAGTATTTT. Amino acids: CAISLRGLAGERVEADTQYF.

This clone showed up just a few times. CDR3 sequence: CASSNPFTGVYTEAFF. CDR3 bases: TGTGCCAGTAGTAACCCCTTTACAGGGGTCTACACTGAAGCTTTCTTT. The V gene is TRBV19, the J gene TRBJ1-1; 7 nucleotides line up with TRBD1. Looked up from germline, CDR1 is LNHDA and CDR2 is SQIVND (reference sequence). The CDR3 runs to 16 residues. Germline trimming cut 4 bases from V and 3 bases from J; bases unmatched to any gene: 11.

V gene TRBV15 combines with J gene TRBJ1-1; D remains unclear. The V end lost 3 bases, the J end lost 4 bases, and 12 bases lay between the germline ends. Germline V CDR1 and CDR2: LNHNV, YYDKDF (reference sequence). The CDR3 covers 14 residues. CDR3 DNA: TGTGCCACCAGCAGGGGCACTCTTGGCACTGAAGCTTTCTTT. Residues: CATSRGTLGTEAFF.

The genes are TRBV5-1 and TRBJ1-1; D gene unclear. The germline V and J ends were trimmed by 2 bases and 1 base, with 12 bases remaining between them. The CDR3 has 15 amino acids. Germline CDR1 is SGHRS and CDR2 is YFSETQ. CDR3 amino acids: CASSFTGGPNTEAFF. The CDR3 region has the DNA TGCGCCAGCAGCTTCACTGGAGGCCCGAACACTGAAGCTTTCTTT.

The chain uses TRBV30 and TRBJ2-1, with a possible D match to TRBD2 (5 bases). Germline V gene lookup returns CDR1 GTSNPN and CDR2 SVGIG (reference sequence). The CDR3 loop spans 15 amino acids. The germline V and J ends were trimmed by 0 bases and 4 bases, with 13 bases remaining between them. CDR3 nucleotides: TGTGCCTGGAGTGTCTACCGGGATGGATACAATGAGCAGTTCTTC. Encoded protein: CAWSVYRDGYNEQFF.

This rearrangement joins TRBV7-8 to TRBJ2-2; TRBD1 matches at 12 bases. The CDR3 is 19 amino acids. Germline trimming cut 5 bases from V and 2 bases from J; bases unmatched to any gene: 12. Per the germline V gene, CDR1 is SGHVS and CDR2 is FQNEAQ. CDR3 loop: CASSTRGTGGRLNTGELFF. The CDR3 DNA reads TGTGCCAGCAGCACCCGCGGGACAGGGGGCCGACTTAACACCGGGGAGCTGTTTTTT.

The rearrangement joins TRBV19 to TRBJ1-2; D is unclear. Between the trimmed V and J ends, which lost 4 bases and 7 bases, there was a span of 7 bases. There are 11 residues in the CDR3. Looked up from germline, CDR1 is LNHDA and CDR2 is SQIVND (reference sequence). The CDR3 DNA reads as TGTGCCAGTAGTACCTCCGGTGGCTACACCTTC. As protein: CASSTSGGYTF.

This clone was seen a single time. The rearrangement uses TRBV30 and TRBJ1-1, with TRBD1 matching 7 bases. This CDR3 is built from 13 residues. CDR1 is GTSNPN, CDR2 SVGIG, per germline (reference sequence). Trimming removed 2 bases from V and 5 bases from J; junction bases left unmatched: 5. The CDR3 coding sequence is TGTGCCTGGAGTAGGGGGCTGAGGACTGAAGCTTTCTTT. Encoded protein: CAWSRGLRTEAFF.

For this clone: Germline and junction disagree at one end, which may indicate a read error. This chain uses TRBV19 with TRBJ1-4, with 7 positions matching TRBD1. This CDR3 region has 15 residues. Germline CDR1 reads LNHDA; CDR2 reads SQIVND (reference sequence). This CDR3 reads CASSIDRTGDEKLFF. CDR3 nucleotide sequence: TGTGCCAGTAGCATAGACCGAACAGGGGATGAAAAACTGTTTTTT.

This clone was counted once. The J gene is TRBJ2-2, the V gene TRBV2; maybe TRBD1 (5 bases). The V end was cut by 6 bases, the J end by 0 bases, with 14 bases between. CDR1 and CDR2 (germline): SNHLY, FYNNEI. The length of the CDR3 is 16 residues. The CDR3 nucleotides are TGTGCCAGCAGAGCCACCCGACAGTCGAACACCGGGGAGCTGTTTTTT. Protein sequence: CASRATRQSNTGELFF. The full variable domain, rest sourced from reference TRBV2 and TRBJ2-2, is EPEVTQTPSHQVTQMGQEVILRCVPISNHLYFYWYRQILGQKVEFLVSFYNNEISEKSEIFDDQFSVERPDGSNFTLKIRSTKLEDSAMYFCASRATRQSNTGELFFGEGSRLTVL.

The CDR3 DNA follows: TGTGCCAGCAGCGAGAGGAGTTTAACTAATGAAAAACTGTTTTTT. It specifies CASSERSLTNEKLFF. The chain recombines TRBV9 with TRBJ1-4; D gene uncertain. From germline, CDR1 is SGDLS and CDR2 YYNGEE. There are 15 residues in the CDR3. The germline V and J ends were trimmed by 3 bases and 1 base, with 10 bases remaining between them.

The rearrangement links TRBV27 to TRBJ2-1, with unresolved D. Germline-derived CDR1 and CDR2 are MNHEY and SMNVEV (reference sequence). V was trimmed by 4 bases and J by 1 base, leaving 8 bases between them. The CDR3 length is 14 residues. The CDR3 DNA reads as TGTGCCAGCAGTTACCAGATGTCCTACAATGAGCAGTTCTTC. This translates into CASSYQMSYNEQFF.

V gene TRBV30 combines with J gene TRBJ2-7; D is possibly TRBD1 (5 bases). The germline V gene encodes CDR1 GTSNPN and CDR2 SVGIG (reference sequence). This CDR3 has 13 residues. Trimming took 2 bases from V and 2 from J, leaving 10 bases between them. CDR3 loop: CAWSTGGTYEQYF. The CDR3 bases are TGTGCCTGGAGTACAGGTGGAACCTACGAGCAGTACTTC.

The CDR3 nucleotides are TGTGCCAGCAGTCCACCTCGGACCCGGAGGAGCGAGACCCAGTACTTC. As protein: CASSPPRTRRSETQYF. The rearrangement links TRBV28 to TRBJ2-5; weak D call: TRBD2 (5 bases). This CDR3 is 16 amino acids long. With 5 bases removed from V and 5 bases from J, the gap between germline ends came to 21 bases. The V gene's germline CDR1 is MDHEN and CDR2 SYDVKM.

The CDR3 sequence: CASSLLLSYNSPLHF. CDR3 coding DNA: TGTGCCAGCAGTTTACTCCTCTCCTATAATTCACCCCTCCACTTT. The J gene is TRBJ1-6, the V gene TRBV28, with no clear D. Germline-derived CDR1 and CDR2 are MDHEN and SYDVKM. The CDR3 is 15 amino acids. V was trimmed by 2 bases and J by 0 bases, leaving 5 bases between them. Complete variable domain (other parts from reference TRBV28 and TRBJ1-6): DVKVTQSSRYLVKRTGEKVFLECVQDMDHENMFWYRQDPGLGLRLIYFSYDVKMKEKGDIPEGYSVSREKKERFSLILESASTNQTSMYLCASSLLLSYNSPLHFGNGTRLTVT.

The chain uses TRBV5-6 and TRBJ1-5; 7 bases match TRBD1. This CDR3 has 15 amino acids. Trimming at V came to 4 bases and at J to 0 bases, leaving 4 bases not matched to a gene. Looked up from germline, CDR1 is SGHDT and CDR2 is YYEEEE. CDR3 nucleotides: TGTGCCAGCAGCCAAGGGACAGCTAGCAATCAGCCCCAGCATTTT. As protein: CASSQGTASNQPQHF.

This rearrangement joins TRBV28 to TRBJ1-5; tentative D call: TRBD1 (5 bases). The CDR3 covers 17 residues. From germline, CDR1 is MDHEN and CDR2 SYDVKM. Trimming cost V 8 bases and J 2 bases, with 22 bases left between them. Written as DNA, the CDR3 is TGTGCCAGCGAGCTTAACCCGCGGGGCGTTGGCAATCAGCCCCAGCATTTT. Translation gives CASELNPRGVGNQPQHF. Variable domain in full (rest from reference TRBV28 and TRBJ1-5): DVKVTQSSRYLVKRTGEKVFLECVQDMDHENMFWYRQDPGLGLRLIYFSYDVKMKEKGDIPEGYSVSREKKERFSLILESASTNQTSMYLCASELNPRGVGNQPQHFGDGTRLSIL.

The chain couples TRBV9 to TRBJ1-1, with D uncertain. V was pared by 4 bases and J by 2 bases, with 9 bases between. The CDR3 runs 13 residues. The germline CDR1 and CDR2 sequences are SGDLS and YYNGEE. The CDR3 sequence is CASSSDSNTEAFF. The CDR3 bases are TGTGCCAGCAGCTCTGACTCTAACACTGAAGCTTTCTTT.

The CDR3 DNA reads as TGTGCCAGTAGTATAACGGGGGAGGGCCGGGAGACCCAGTACTTC. This gives the protein CASSITGEGRETQYF. V and J are TRBV19 and TRBJ2-5, with 7 positions matching TRBD2. This CDR3 is 15 amino acids long. Germline V gives CDR1 LNHDA, CDR2 SQIVND (reference sequence). The V segment lost 2 bases and the J segment 5 bases; nucleotides outside the gene matches: 8. Full variable domain (outside the CDR3, taken from reference TRBV19 and TRBJ2-5): DGGITQSPKYLFRKEGQNVTLSCEQNLNHDAMYWYRQDPGQGLRLIYYSQIVNDFQKGDIAEGYSVSREKKESFPLTVTSAQKNPTAFYLCASSITGEGRETQYFGPGTRLLVL.

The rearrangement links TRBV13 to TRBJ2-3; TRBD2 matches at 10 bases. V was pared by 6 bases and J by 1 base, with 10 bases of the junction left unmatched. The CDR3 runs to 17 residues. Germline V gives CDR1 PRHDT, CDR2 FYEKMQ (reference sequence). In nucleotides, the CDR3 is TGTGCCAGCAGTTACATCACCGGGACTAGCGGCACAGATACGCAGTATTTT. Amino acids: CASSYITGTSGTDTQYF.

The CDR3 DNA sequence: TGTGCCAGCAGTCTTAGCGGGCACAATGAGCAGTTCTTC. Protein product: CASSLSGHNEQFF. V is TRBV28 and J is TRBJ2-1; 7 bases are shared with TRBD2. V lost 5 bases, J lost 5 bases, and 3 bases stayed unmatched. The CDR3 covers 13 residues. Germline CDR1 and CDR2: MDHEN and SYDVKM.

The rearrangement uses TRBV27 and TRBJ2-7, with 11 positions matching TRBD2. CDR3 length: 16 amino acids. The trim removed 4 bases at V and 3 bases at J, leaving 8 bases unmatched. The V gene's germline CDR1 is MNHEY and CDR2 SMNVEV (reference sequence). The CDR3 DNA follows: TGTGCCAGCAGTTCCCTGACTAGCGGGGAACTCTACGAGCAGTACTTC. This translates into CASSSLTSGELYEQYF.

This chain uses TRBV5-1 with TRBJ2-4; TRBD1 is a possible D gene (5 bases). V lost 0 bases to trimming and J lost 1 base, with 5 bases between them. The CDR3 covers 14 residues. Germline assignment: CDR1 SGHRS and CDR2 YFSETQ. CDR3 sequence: CASSLAGAKNIQYF. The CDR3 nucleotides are TGCGCCAGCAGCTTGGCAGGGGCCAAAAACATTCAGTACTTC.